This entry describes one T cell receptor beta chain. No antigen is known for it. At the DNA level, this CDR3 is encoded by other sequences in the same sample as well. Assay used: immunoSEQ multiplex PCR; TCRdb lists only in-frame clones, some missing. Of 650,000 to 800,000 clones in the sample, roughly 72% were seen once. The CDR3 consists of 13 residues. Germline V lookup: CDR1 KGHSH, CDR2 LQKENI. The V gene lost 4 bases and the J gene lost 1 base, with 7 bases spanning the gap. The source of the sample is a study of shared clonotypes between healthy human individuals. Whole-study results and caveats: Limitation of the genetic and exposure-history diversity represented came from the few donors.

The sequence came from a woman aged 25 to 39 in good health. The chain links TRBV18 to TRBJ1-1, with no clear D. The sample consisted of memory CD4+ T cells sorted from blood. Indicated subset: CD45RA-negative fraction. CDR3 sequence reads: CASSQGQNTEAFF. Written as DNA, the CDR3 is TGTGCCAGCTCACAGGGTCAGAACACTGAAGCTTTCTTT.